These T cell receptor beta chains were read from a single sample in a study of cytomegalovirus exposure and HLA in healthy donors. Data came from immunoSEQ multiplex PCR; TCRdb stores just in-frame clones and leaves some out. The table shows roughly 150,000 clones, with 70% to 85% occurring only once. Material: PBMCs. The receptors shown here come from a male donor in good health and CMV-seronegative. CDR3s include the opening cysteine and the closing phenylalanine or tryptophan. A D gene is named only where the DNA matches it firmly. Clone size, where shown, is once, few, many, or a class for clones that have expanded.

clone size,V gene,D gene,J gene,CDR3 protein,CDR3 DNA
.,TRBV7-8,TRBD1,TRBJ1-1,CASSARQGSRTEAFF,TGTGCCAGCAGCGCAAGACAGGGCTCGAGGACTGAAGCTTTCTTT
.,TRBV6-5,TRBD1,TRBJ2-7,CASSTLQGQSEQYF,TGTGCCAGCAGTACCCTACAGGGGCAGTCCGAGCAGTACTTC
.,TRBV5-1,TRBD1,TRBJ1-5,CASSYGQGGQPQHF,TGCGCCAGCAGCTACGGACAGGGCGGGCAGCCCCAGCATTTT
.,TRBV11-2,.,TRBJ2-5,CASSLPLNGGYQETQYF,TGTGCCAGCAGCTTACCCCTGAATGGGGGGTACCAAGAGACCCAGTACTTC
once,TRBV7-8,.,TRBJ1-4,CASSLSTGSNEKLFF,TGTGCCAGCAGCTTAAGCACAGGGAGTAATGAAAAACTGTTTTTT
.,TRBV4-3,TRBD2,TRBJ2-1,CASSQTSGYNEQFF,TGCGCCAGCAGCCAAACTAGCGGCTACAATGAGCAGTTCTTC
.,TRBV5-1,TRBD1,TRBJ2-6,CASTGQPISGANVLTF,TGCGCCAGCACGGGACAGCCGATCTCTGGGGCCAACGTCCTGACTTTC
few,TRBV6-5,.,TRBJ2-5,CASSYFERSETQYF,TGTGCCAGCAGTTACTTTGAGCGCTCAGAGACCCAGTACTTC
.,TRBV20-1,.,TRBJ2-1,CSAQDSQEQFF,TGCAGTGCGCAAGACAGCCAGGAGCAGTTCTTC
.,TRBV7-3,.,TRBJ2-5,CASSRGVGETQYF,TGTGCCAGCAGCCGCGGGGTTGGGGAGACCCAGTACTTC
.,TRBV9,TRBD2,TRBJ2-3,CASSVLAGDTQYF,TGTGCCAGCAGCGTTCTAGCGGGGGATACGCAGTATTTT
few,TRBV19,.,TRBJ2-5,CASSVGGRGQLETQYF,TGTGCCAGTAGTGTAGGGGGGCGGGGGCAGTTGGAGACCCAGTACTTC
.,TRBV4-2,.,TRBJ2-3,CASSQGTATDTQYF,TGTGCCAGCAGCCAAGGGACAGCCACAGATACGCAGTATTTT
.,TRBV9,TRBD1,TRBJ2-2,CASSSPDRGDTGELFF,TGTGCCAGCAGCTCCCCGGACAGGGGCGACACCGGGGAGCTGTTTTTT
.,TRBV4-3,TRBD2,TRBJ2-3,CASSQELAGRTDTQYF,TGCGCCAGCAGCCAAGAACTAGCGGGACGCACAGATACGCAGTATTTT
.,TRBV6-5,TRBD1,TRBJ1-5,CASRGTGEVQPQHF,TGTGCCAGCAGAGGCACAGGGGAAGTACAGCCCCAGCATTTT
.,TRBV5-1,TRBD1,TRBJ1-4,CASSRDSGFNEKLFF,TGCGCCAGCAGTCGGGACAGCGGTTTTAATGAAAAACTGTTTTTT
.,TRBV30,.,TRBJ1-5,CAWIKRGGQPQHF,TGTGCCTGGATCAAACGGGGGGGGCAGCCCCAGCATTTT
.,TRBV9,.,TRBJ1-3,CASSPPGLNSGNTIYF,TGTGCCAGCAGCCCACCGGGACTCAACTCTGGAAACACCATATATTTT
.,TRBV2,TRBD1,TRBJ2-7,CASSSGTGTYEQYF,TGTGCCAGCAGTTCCGGGACAGGGACCTACGAGCAGTACTTC
.,TRBV29-1,TRBD1,TRBJ1-6,CSVRWDSYNSPLHF,TGCAGCGTTAGGTGGGACAGCTATAATTCACCCCTCCACTTT
.,TRBV19,TRBD1,TRBJ2-7,CASSPYRGKLIEQYF,TGTGCCAGTAGTCCCTACAGGGGGAAGTTGATCGAGCAGTACTTC
.,TRBV27,.,TRBJ2-2,CASSLNYPTGELFF,TGTGCCAGCAGTTTAAATTATCCCACCGGGGAGCTGTTTTTT
.,TRBV9,TRBD1,TRBJ1-1,CASSPRDRPAREAFF,TGTGCCAGCAGCCCCCGGGACAGGCCCGCCCGGGAAGCTTTCTTT
.,TRBV9,.,TRBJ2-3,CASSVGWTSTDTQYF,TGTGCCAGCAGCGTAGGGTGGACTAGCACAGATACGCAGTATTTT
once,TRBV5-6,.,TRBJ2-6,CASSTLRQGSGANVLTF,TGTGCCAGCAGCACTTTGAGGCAGGGGAGTGGGGCCAACGTCCTGACTTTC
.,TRBV11-2,TRBD2,TRBJ2-3,CASSLGLAPDTQYF,TGTGCCAGCAGCTTAGGACTAGCTCCCGATACGCAGTATTTT
once,TRBV12-5,.,TRBJ1-1,CASGLSRTEAFF,TGTGCTAGTGGTTTGTCACGGACTGAAGCTTTCTTT
.,TRBV27,TRBD1,TRBJ1-2,CASSFSPTGASNYGYTF,TGTGCCAGCAGTTTTTCCCCCACAGGGGCGAGTAACTATGGCTACACCTTC
.,TRBV13,TRBD2,TRBJ2-2,CASSPGTSANTGELFF,TGTGCCAGCAGTCCGGGGACTAGCGCGAACACCGGGGAGCTGTTTTTT
.,TRBV19,TRBD1,TRBJ1-1,CASRWGQMNTEAFF,TGTGCCAGTAGATGGGGACAGATGAACACTGAAGCTTTCTTT
once,TRBV5-1,TRBD1,TRBJ1-1,CASSLTSTGGNTEAFF,TGCGCCAGCAGCTTGACATCGACAGGGGGGAACACTGAAGCTTTCTTT
.,TRBV9,.,TRBJ2-3,CASSPTGGSTDTQYF,TGTGCCAGCAGCCCCACCGGAGGGAGCACAGATACGCAGTATTTT
.,TRBV5-1,.,TRBJ1-2,CASSLEQGRGYTF,TGCGCCAGCAGCTTGGAACAGGGCAGAGGCTACACCTTC
.,TRBV2,.,TRBJ1-2,CASSELGGGYTF,TGTGCCAGCAGTGAATTGGGAGGTGGCTACACCTTC
.,TRBV9,.,TRBJ2-3,CASSASPDTQYF,TGTGCCAGCAGCGCTAGCCCAGATACGCAGTATTTT
once,TRBV7-8,.,TRBJ1-1,CASSLAANTEAFF,TGTGCCAGCAGCTTAGCGGCGAACACTGAAGCTTTCTTT
.,TRBV29-1,TRBD2,TRBJ2-1,CSVEALVAGYYNEQFF,TGCAGCGTTGAAGCGTTGGTAGCGGGTTACTACAATGAGCAGTTCTTC
few,TRBV7-2,.,TRBJ1-2,CASSQSRGVWTF,TGTGCCAGCAGCCAATCACGGGGAGTGTGGACCTTC
.,TRBV6-6,TRBD2,TRBJ2-1,CASSSFVAGDSNEQFF,TGTGCCAGCAGTTCATTTGTAGCGGGAGACAGCAATGAGCAGTTCTTC
.,TRBV5-1,TRBD2,TRBJ2-5,CASSLAPTSGQETQYF,TGCGCCAGCAGCTTGGCCCCGACTAGCGGCCAAGAGACCCAGTACTTC
once,TRBV28,TRBD1,TRBJ1-1,CASQGGGDTEAFF,TGTGCCAGCCAAGGAGGGGGCGACACTGAAGCTTTCTTT
.,TRBV7-2,TRBD1,TRBJ2-7,CASSPSGQGIRVLAF,TGTGCCAGCAGCCCCTCGGGACAGGGAATACGCGTGCTGGCCTTC
.,TRBV28,.,TRBJ1-3,CASSRYGTMGNTIYF,TGTGCCAGCAGTCGATACGGGACTATGGGAAACACCATATATTTT
.,TRBV5-1,TRBD1,TRBJ1-1,CASGLQTTGGTEAFF,TGCGCCAGCGGACTCCAGACCACAGGGGGCACTGAAGCTTTCTTT